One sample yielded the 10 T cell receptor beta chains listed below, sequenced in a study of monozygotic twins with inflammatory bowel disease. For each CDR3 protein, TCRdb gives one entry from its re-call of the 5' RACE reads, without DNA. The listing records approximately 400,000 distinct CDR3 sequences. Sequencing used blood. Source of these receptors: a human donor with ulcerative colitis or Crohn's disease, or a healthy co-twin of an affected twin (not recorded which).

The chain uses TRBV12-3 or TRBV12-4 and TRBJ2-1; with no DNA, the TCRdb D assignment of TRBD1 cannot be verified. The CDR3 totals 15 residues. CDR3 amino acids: CASQLARGGHNEQFF.

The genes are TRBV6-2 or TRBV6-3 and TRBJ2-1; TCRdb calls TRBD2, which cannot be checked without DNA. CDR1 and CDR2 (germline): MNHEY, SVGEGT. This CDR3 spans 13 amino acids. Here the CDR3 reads CASSFGLTGEQFF.

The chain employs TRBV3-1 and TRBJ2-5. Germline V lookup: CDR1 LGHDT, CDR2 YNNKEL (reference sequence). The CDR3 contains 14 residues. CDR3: CASSQMIAQETQYF.

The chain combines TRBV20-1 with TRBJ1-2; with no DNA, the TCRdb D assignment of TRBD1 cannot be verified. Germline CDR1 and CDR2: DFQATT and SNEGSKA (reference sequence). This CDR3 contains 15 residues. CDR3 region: CSAAPGTSSNYGYTF.

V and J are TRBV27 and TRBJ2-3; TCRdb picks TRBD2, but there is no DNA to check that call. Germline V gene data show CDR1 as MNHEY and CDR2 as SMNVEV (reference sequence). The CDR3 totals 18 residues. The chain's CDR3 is CASSLSRDLRGAFNTQYF.

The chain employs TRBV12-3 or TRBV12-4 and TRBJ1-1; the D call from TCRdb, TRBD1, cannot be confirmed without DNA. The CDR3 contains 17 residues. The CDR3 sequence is CASSPPGWTGLNTEAFF.

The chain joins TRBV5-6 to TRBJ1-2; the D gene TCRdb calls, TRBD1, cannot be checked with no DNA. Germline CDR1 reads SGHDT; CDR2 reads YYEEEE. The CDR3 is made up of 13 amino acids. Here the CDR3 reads CASRLTGDYGYTF.

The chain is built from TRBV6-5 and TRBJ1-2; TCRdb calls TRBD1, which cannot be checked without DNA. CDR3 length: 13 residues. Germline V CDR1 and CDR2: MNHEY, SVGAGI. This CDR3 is CASSPDKNYGYTF.

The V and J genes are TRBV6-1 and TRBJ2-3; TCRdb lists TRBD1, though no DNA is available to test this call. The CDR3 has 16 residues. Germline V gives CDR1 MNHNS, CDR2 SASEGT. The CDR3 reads CASKGTGPLFTDTQYF.

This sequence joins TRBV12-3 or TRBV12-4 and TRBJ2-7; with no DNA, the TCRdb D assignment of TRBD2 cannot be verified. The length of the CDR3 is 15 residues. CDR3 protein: CASSRGLGSNYEQCF.